Presented here are 18 T cell receptor beta chains from one specimen sequenced in a study of blood T cell repertoires in COVID-19. Produced via immunoSEQ multiplex PCR; TCRdb's table is partial and in-frame only. The data hold 200,000 to 250,000 clones, with approximately 82% observed a single time. The sample comprised PBMCs or T cells enriched from blood (not recorded which). The receptors stem from a man between 40 and 49 years old who had recovered from COVID-19.

V and J are TRBV30 and TRBJ2-1; the match to TRBD2 covers 8 bases. The CDR3 sequence is 13 residues long. Germline V gene sequence: CDR1 GTSNPN, CDR2 SVGIG (reference sequence). V dropped 8 bases and J dropped 6; count of bases not matched to a gene: 9. In nucleotides, the CDR3 is TGTGCCGGCGGGGGGATAGGAATCAATGAGCAGTTCTTC. Translation gives CAGGGIGINEQFF.

CDR3 DNA: TGTGCCAGCAGCCCCTTCGCGGAGACCAACTACAATGAGCAGTTCTTC. It is translated as CASSPFAETNYNEQFF. This rearrangement joins TRBV27 to TRBJ2-1, with unresolved D. V lost 6 bases and J 3 bases, leaving 18 bases between the germline ends. This CDR3 has 16 residues. CDR1 is MNHEY, CDR2 SMNVEV, per germline (reference sequence).

V is TRBV6-5 and J is TRBJ1-1, with D perhaps matching TRBD1 (5 bases). The germline CDR1 and CDR2 sequences are MNHEY and SVGAGI. The CDR3 is made up of 14 amino acids. Trimming took off 5 bases at V and 1 base at J, with 11 bases between the two ends. CDR3 coding DNA: TGTGCCAGCAGTCTAAACAGGAAGAACACTGAAGCTTTCTTT. Translation: CASSLNRKNTEAFF.

This chain joins TRBV19 and TRBJ2-1; tentatively, D is TRBD2 (6 bases). Germline CDR1 is LNHDA and CDR2 is SQIVND (reference sequence). The CDR3 consists of 16 residues. Trimming stripped 5 bases from V and 0 bases from J, with 14 bases between. CDR3 sequence (DNA): TGTGCCAGTAGTGGGAGGACGGCCAGCTCCTACAATGAGCAGTTCTTC. Its translation: CASSGRTASSYNEQFF.

The chain joins TRBV11-2 to TRBJ1-4; D not resolved. V was trimmed by 5 bases and J by 8 bases, leaving 18 bases between them. The CDR3 length is 15 residues. Germline V lookup: CDR1 SGHAT, CDR2 FQNNGV. In nucleotides, the CDR3 is TGTGCCAGCAGCCCCTTTGTGGCGGTCAAGGAAAAACTGTTTTTT. It specifies CASSPFVAVKEKLFF.

The chain couples TRBV19 to TRBJ1-1, with TRBD1 matching over 8 bases. Trimming cost V 10 bases and J 2 bases; bases outside gene matches: 9. The germline CDR1 and CDR2 sequences are LNHDA and SQIVND (reference sequence). This CDR3 has 14 amino acids. For the CDR3, the DNA is TGTGCCACTCTAGACGGACAGGGAAACACTGAAGCTTTCTTT. This gives the protein CATLDGQGNTEAFF. The full variable domain, in which reference TRBV19 and TRBJ1-1 provide the parts outside the CDR3, is DGGITQSPKYLFRKEGQNVTLSCEQNLNHDAMYWYRQDPGQGLRLIYYSQIVNDFQKGDIAEGYSVSREKKESFPLTVTSAQKNPTAFYLCATLDGQGNTEAFFGQGTRLTVV.

V usage is TRBV2 and J usage is TRBJ1-1; 11 positions match TRBD1. The trim removed 10 bases at V and 4 bases at J, leaving 5 bases unmatched. There are 13 residues in the CDR3. CDR1 SNHLY and CDR2 FYNNEI come from the germline V gene. In DNA form, the CDR3 reads TGTGCCAACCGGGACAGGGGGAGCACTGAAGCTTTCTTT. Amino acids: CANRDRGSTEAFF.

The gene calls are TRBV4-2 and TRBJ2-6; D is uncertain. The CDR3 is made up of 15 amino acids. Between the trimmed V and J ends, which lost 4 bases and 0 bases, there was a span of 7 bases. CDR1 and CDR2 (germline): LGHNA, YNFKEQ. This CDR3 reads CASSPWSSGANVLTF. The CDR3 bases are TGTGCCAGCAGCCCCTGGAGCTCTGGGGCCAACGTCCTGACTTTC.

With regard to this clone: This specimen includes other DNA sequences encoding the same CDR3. V gene TRBV5-1 combines with J gene TRBJ2-3, with 11 positions matching TRBD2. Germline trimming cut 0 bases from V and 3 bases from J; bases unmatched to any gene: 3. Germline-derived CDR1 and CDR2 are SGHRS and YFSETQ. The CDR3 spans 16 residues. CDR3 in DNA: TGCGCCAGCAGCTTGGTAGTAGCGGGAGGGACAGATACGCAGTATTTT. This encodes CASSLVVAGGTDTQYF.

The chain employs TRBV5-1 and TRBJ2-5; 10 bases are a match to TRBD2. V dropped 5 bases and J dropped 4; count of bases not matched to a gene: 8. Germline V gene data show CDR1 as SGHRS and CDR2 as YFSETQ. The CDR3 length is 15 residues. CDR3 DNA sequence: TGCGCCAGCAGTGGGGGGCTAGCGGGAGTAGAGACCCAGTACTTC. Amino acid sequence: CASSGGLAGVETQYF.

CDR3 residues: CASSRPGLAGEGEQFF. CDR3 in DNA: TGTGCCAGCTCACGCCCCGGGCTAGCGGGAGAAGGAGAGCAGTTCTTC. The chain carries TRBV18 and TRBJ2-1, with 10 bases matching TRBD2. CDR1 is KGHSH, CDR2 LQKENI, per germline. With 4 bases clipped from V and 10 bases from J, the junction kept 13 bases outside the gene matches. The CDR3 runs 16 residues.

The rearrangement uses TRBV5-1 and TRBJ2-3; tentatively, D is TRBD2 (6 bases). The CDR3 is made up of 13 amino acids. Germline V lookup: CDR1 SGHRS, CDR2 YFSETQ. The V gene lost 6 bases and the J gene lost 4 bases, with 12 bases spanning the gap. The CDR3 DNA reads as TGCGCCAGCACGGGGGTCGGTGCAGATACGCAGTATTTT. Translated, it gives CASTGVGADTQYF.

The genes are TRBV12-2 and TRBJ2-1; no check of the table's D call, TRBD1, against the DNA was made. TRBV12-2 constitutes a pseudogene. The CDR3 contains 14 residues. CDR3 loop: CASRPGQGRNEQFF. The CDR3 region has the DNA TGTGCAAGTCGCCCGGGACAGGGGAGGAATGAGCAGTTCTTC.

The chain employs TRBV4-1 and TRBJ2-1, with 10 bases fitting TRBD2. The CDR3 extends over 16 amino acids. The germline V gene has CDR1 MGHRA and CDR2 YSYEKL. After removal of 4 bases from V and 4 bases from J, the junction contained 7 bases not matched to a gene. The CDR3 spells CASSRLLAGPYNEQFF. For the CDR3, the DNA is TGCGCCAGCAGCCGCCTACTAGCGGGACCTTACAATGAGCAGTTCTTC.

The chain combines TRBV23-1 with TRBJ1-3; maybe TRBD1 (5 bases). TRBV23-1 carries the ORF label, with uncertain function. V was pared by 3 bases and J by 0 bases, with 15 bases between. CDR3 size: 17 residues. This chain's CDR3 is CASSQWGKSFSGNTIYF. Here the CDR3 DNA reads TGCGCCAGCAGTCAGTGGGGCAAATCCTTCTCTGGAAACACCATATATTTT.

The chain links TRBV9 to TRBJ2-3; D gene unclear. The CDR3 consists of 13 residues. The V gene's germline CDR1 is SGDLS and CDR2 YYNGEE. Trimming took 0 bases from V and 4 from J, leaving 6 bases between them. The CDR3 DNA is TGTGCCAGCAGCGTAGGAGAGGCAGATACGCAGTATTTT. Translating it yields CASSVGEADTQYF.

The V gene is TRBV2, the J gene TRBJ1-6; D gene unclear. V lost 2 bases to trimming and J lost 6 bases, with 17 bases between them. Germline CDR1 and CDR2: SNHLY and FYNNEI. CDR3 length: 17 amino acids. The CDR3 loop is CASSEYRDNGFNSPLHF. DNA for the CDR3: TGTGCCAGCAGTGAATATCGGGATAACGGTTTTAATTCACCCCTCCACTTT.

The chain is built from TRBV7-9 and TRBJ1-6; TRBD1 aligns across 7 bases. The CDR3 has 15 residues. The V gene's germline CDR1 is SEHNR and CDR2 FQNEAQ (reference sequence). Trimming took 4 bases from V and 5 from J; bases not matched to a gene: 5. This chain's CDR3 is CASSSGDRNNSPLHF. In DNA, the CDR3 is TGTGCCAGCAGCTCAGGGGACAGAAATAATTCACCCCTCCACTTT.